Listed below are T cell receptor beta chains from one sample, sequenced in a study of T cell repertoires in cytomegalovirus infection. MiXCR was run by TCRdb on the reads, yielding one entry per CDR3 protein. The sample gives hundreds of thousands of distinct CDR3 sequences, 30% to 40% of which show up once; 15% to 20% is in the top ten. Their antigens remain unidentified. The starting material was cultured PBMCs, obtained from culture after CMV antigen stimulation. These receptors all come from a human donor in good health (CMV status not recorded). Some clones in this sample may be carry-over from other donors' samples. The CDR3 runs from the conserved cysteine through the conserved F or W. D genes are given only for firm matches. Clone sizes are given selectively: once, few, many, or a class where the clone is expanded.

V gene: TRBV6-8; clone size: once; D gene: TRBD2; CDR3 length: 17; J gene: TRBJ2-3; CDR3 DNA: TGTGCCAGCAGCCCAAGGATGCTAGCGGGGTATCTAGATACGCAGTATTTT; CDR3 protein: CASSPRMLAGYLDTQYF
V gene: TRBV28; clone size: few; D gene: TRBD2; CDR3 length: 17; J gene: TRBJ2-1; CDR3 DNA: TGTGCCAGCAGCCCATCCGGGACTAGCGGGATTTACAATGAGCAGTTCTTC; CDR3 protein: CASSPSGTSGIYNEQFF
V gene: TRBV19; clone size: NA; D gene: NA; CDR3 length: 15; J gene: TRBJ2-1; CDR3 DNA: TGTGCCAGTAGTGACCGGGGGGCATCCTACAATGAGCAGTTCTTC; CDR3 protein: CASSDRGASYNEQFF
V gene: TRBV10-2; clone size: NA; D gene: NA; CDR3 length: 13; J gene: TRBJ2-7; CDR3 DNA: TGCGCCACCCAAGACGAACACTTCTACGAGCAGTACTTC; CDR3 protein: CATQDEHFYEQYF
V gene: TRBV3-1; clone size: few; D gene: NA; CDR3 length: 15; J gene: TRBJ2-6; CDR3 DNA: TGTGCCAGCAGGGGGAAAGGGACTGGGGCCAACGTCCTGACTTTC; CDR3 protein: CASRGKGTGANVLTF
V gene: TRBV24-1; clone size: few; D gene: NA; CDR3 length: 15; J gene: TRBJ2-3; CDR3 DNA: TGTGCCACCAGTGATTCAACTAGCCACACAGATACGCAGTATTTT; CDR3 protein: CATSDSTSHTDTQYF
V gene: TRBV11-2; clone size: NA; D gene: TRBD1; CDR3 length: 17; J gene: TRBJ2-5; CDR3 DNA: TGTGCCAGCAGCTTAGAAGCGGCGGCAGGGGGTGAAGAGACCCAGTACTTC; CDR3 protein: CASSLEAAAGGEETQYF
V gene: TRBV12-3/TRBV12-4; clone size: few; D gene: TRBD1; CDR3 length: 14; J gene: TRBJ2-7; CDR3 DNA: TGTGCCAGCAGTCCCGGAGGACAGGGATACGAGCAGTACTTC; CDR3 protein: CASSPGGQGYEQYF
V gene: TRBV20-1; clone size: NA; D gene: NA; CDR3 length: 12; J gene: TRBJ2-7; CDR3 DNA: TGCAGTGCTAAAGCCCCTAGCTACGAGCAGTACTTC; CDR3 protein: CSAKAPSYEQYF
V gene: TRBV28; clone size: few; D gene: NA; CDR3 length: 14; J gene: TRBJ1-1; CDR3 DNA: TGTGCCAGCAGGCCGGTGGGGGTTGGCCATGAAGCTTTCTTT; CDR3 protein: CASRPVGVGHEAFF
V gene: TRBV27; clone size: few; D gene: TRBD1; CDR3 length: 13; J gene: TRBJ2-1; CDR3 DNA: TGTGCCAGTGGGACAGGCTCCTACAATGAGCAGTTCTTC; CDR3 protein: CASGTGSYNEQFF
V gene: TRBV20-1; clone size: NA; D gene: NA; CDR3 length: 15; J gene: TRBJ1-5; CDR3 DNA: TGCAGTGCTAGATCAATGCGGGACACCAATCAGCCCCAGCATTTT; CDR3 protein: CSARSMRDTNQPQHF
V gene: TRBV6-1; clone size: NA; D gene: TRBD1; CDR3 length: 14; J gene: TRBJ2-7; CDR3 DNA: TGTGCCAGCAAAGCGGACAGGTCAGGCTACGAGCAGTACTTC; CDR3 protein: CASKADRSGYEQYF
V gene: TRBV5-4; clone size: NA; D gene: NA; CDR3 length: 15; J gene: TRBJ1-2; CDR3 DNA: TGTGCCAGCAGCCCTGGTGGGTGGCAGATTGGTGGCTACACCTTC; CDR3 protein: CASSPGGWQIGGYTF
V gene: TRBV29-1; clone size: few; D gene: NA; CDR3 length: 11; J gene: TRBJ2-1; CDR3 DNA: TGCAGCGGGGACGACCGGGGTGAGCAGTTCTTC; CDR3 protein: CSGDDRGEQFF
V gene: TRBV7-9; clone size: few; D gene: TRBD1; CDR3 length: 14; J gene: TRBJ1-2; CDR3 DNA: TGTGCCAGCAGCATTTGGGACAGTGGTTATGGCTACACCTTC; CDR3 protein: CASSIWDSGYGYTF
V gene: TRBV7-4; clone size: NA; D gene: NA; CDR3 length: 15; J gene: TRBJ2-3; CDR3 DNA: TGTGCCAGCAGCTACCCGGACCCCCGGGCAGATACGCAGTATTTT; CDR3 protein: CASSYPDPRADTQYF
V gene: TRBV25-1; clone size: NA; D gene: NA; CDR3 length: 11; J gene: TRBJ2-3; CDR3 DNA: TGTGCCAGCAGGTTCTTGGATACGCAGTATTTT; CDR3 protein: CASRFLDTQYF
V gene: TRBV20-1; clone size: NA; D gene: NA; CDR3 length: 13; J gene: TRBJ1-5; CDR3 DNA: TGCAGTGCTACCGCGTCTAGCAATCAGCCCCAGCATTTT; CDR3 protein: CSATASSNQPQHF
V gene: TRBV5-8; clone size: few; D gene: TRBD2; CDR3 length: 17; J gene: TRBJ2-3; CDR3 DNA: TGTGCCAGCAGCTCCCCGGGGCTAGCGGGGGCACAGGGTACGCAGTATTTT; CDR3 protein: CASSSPGLAGAQGTQYF
V gene: TRBV7-8; clone size: few; D gene: NA; CDR3 length: 13; J gene: TRBJ2-4; CDR3 DNA: TGTGCCAGCAGCTTAGTTGGCGGTAGCATTCAGTACTTC; CDR3 protein: CASSLVGGSIQYF
V gene: TRBV19; clone size: NA; D gene: NA; CDR3 length: 12; J gene: TRBJ1-6; CDR3 DNA: TGTGCCAGTAGTATCCAAGATTCACCCCTCCACTTT; CDR3 protein: CASSIQDSPLHF
V gene: TRBV20-1; clone size: NA; D gene: TRBD1; CDR3 length: 18; J gene: TRBJ2-3; CDR3 DNA: TGCAGTGCGCACGACAGGGGCCCAAAAACCATTAGCCCAGATACGCAGTATTTT; CDR3 protein: CSAHDRGPKTISPDTQYF
V gene: TRBV29-1; clone size: NA; D gene: TRBD2; CDR3 length: 14; J gene: TRBJ2-3; CDR3 DNA: TGCAGCGTTTTAGCGGGAGGAGGAACAGATACGCAGTATTTT; CDR3 protein: CSVLAGGGTDTQYF
V gene: TRBV7-8; clone size: few; D gene: NA; CDR3 length: 15; J gene: TRBJ2-7; CDR3 DNA: TGTGCCAGCAGCCCGATCTACAGGGCCCCTTACGAGCAGTACTTC; CDR3 protein: CASSPIYRAPYEQYF
V gene: TRBV11-2; clone size: few; D gene: NA; CDR3 length: 13; J gene: TRBJ1-2; CDR3 DNA: TGTGCCAGCAGTCAGGACAGCGCGTATGGCTACACCTTC; CDR3 protein: CASSQDSAYGYTF
V gene: TRBV20-1; clone size: NA; D gene: TRBD1; CDR3 length: 14; J gene: TRBJ1-4; CDR3 DNA: TGCAGTGCTAGGGTGTCAGGGGGTAATGAAAAACTGTTTTTT; CDR3 protein: CSARVSGGNEKLFF
V gene: TRBV7-2; clone size: many; D gene: NA; CDR3 length: 14; J gene: TRBJ2-1; CDR3 DNA: TGTGCCAGCAGCCAGTCCTCTGGTTACAATGAGCAGTTCTTC; CDR3 protein: CASSQSSGYNEQFF
V gene: TRBV7-6; clone size: NA; D gene: NA; CDR3 length: 16; J gene: TRBJ2-4; CDR3 DNA: TGTGCCAGCAGCCTGGAGTGGATACGTCCCAAAAACATTCAGTACTTC; CDR3 protein: CASSLEWIRPKNIQYF
V gene: TRBV7-1; clone size: NA; D gene: NA; CDR3 length: 14; J gene: TRBJ2-7; CDR3 DNA: TGTGCCAGCTGCCCGACGGAACAAATCCACGAGCAGTACTTC; CDR3 protein: CASCPTEQIHEQYF